The 5 T cell receptor beta chains below were found in one sample sequenced in a study of blood T cells in healthy people across ages. Primers used in a second PCR of about 7 to 12 cycles were a sample-barcoded 5' primer and a J-beta primer mix. TCRdb processed the 5' RACE reads anew with MiXCR; each CDR3 protein has one entry. This table has 1.5 million to 2 million distinct CDR3 sequences, around 40% appearing once. The specimen was blood. The receptors were sampled from a human donor in good health.

The chain couples TRBV7-9 to TRBJ2-6; the D gene is possibly TRBD1 (5 bases). There are 17 residues in the CDR3. Germline V gives CDR1 SEHNR, CDR2 FQNEAQ (reference sequence). V was pared by 9 bases and J by 0 bases, with 18 bases between. CDR3 loop: CASGVSGWDSGANVLTF. The CDR3, as DNA: TGTGCCAGTGGGGTTTCAGGGTGGGACTCTGGGGCCAACGTCCTGACTTTC.

This clonotype was counted a few times. One junction end disagrees with the germline gene, perhaps due to a read error. This chain links TRBV7-9 with TRBJ2-1, with D perhaps TRBD2 (5 bases). CDR1 is SEHNR and CDR2 is FQNEAQ in the germline V gene (reference sequence). CDR3 length equals 17 residues. CDR3 DNA sequence: TGTGCCAGCAGCTTAGCGCGGAGGTTCCGCTCCTTCAATGAGCAGTTCTTC. Encoded protein: CASSLARRFRSFNEQFF.

The chain has TRBV7-6 and TRBJ1-1; D remains ambiguous. The germline gives CDR1 SGHVS, CDR2 FNYEAQ. The V end was cut by 7 bases, the J end by 0 bases, with 21 bases between. The CDR3 length is 17 residues. The chain's CDR3 is CASTRNGRTDMNTEAFF. The CDR3 DNA reads as TGTGCCAGCACCCGCAACGGACGTACGGATATGAACACTGAAGCTTTCTTT.

This clonotype was found a few times. The genes are TRBV7-8 and TRBJ1-5; 7 bases are shared with TRBD1. The CDR3 totals 19 residues. V dropped 2 bases and J dropped 0; count of bases not matched to a gene: 13. Germline V gene sequence: CDR1 SGHVS, CDR2 FQNEAQ. DNA for the CDR3: TGTGCCAGCAGCTTACCGCCGTCGGGCAGGGGGGATAGCAATCAGCCCCAGCATTTT. Protein sequence: CASSLPPSGRGDSNQPQHF. Full variable domain (rest looked up from reference TRBV7-8 and TRBJ1-5): GAGVSQSPRYKVAKRGQDVALRCDPISGHVSLFWYQQALGQGPEFLTYFQNEAQLDKSGLPSDRFFAERPEGSVSTLKIQRTQQEDSAVYLCASSLPPSGRGDSNQPQHFGDGTRLSIL.

Notes on this clonotype: Relative to the germline gene, one junction end is altered; a read error may explain this. The chain uses TRBV6-6 and TRBJ2-1; D is perhaps TRBD1 (5 bases). This CDR3 has 14 amino acids. From germline, CDR1 is MNHNY and CDR2 SVGAGI (reference sequence). The CDR3 DNA sequence: TGTGCCAACAGTTACCGGCAGGGTATGAATGAGCAGTTCTTC. It translates to CANSYRQGMNEQFF.